Each of the 26 T cell receptor beta chains below was sequenced from the same sample in a study of blood T cell repertoires in COVID-19. Here immunoSEQ multiplex PCR was the method, and the copy in TCRdb shows in-frame clones only, minus some. The sample carries 180,000 or so clones, around 89% recorded once. The material sequenced was peripheral blood. The receptors stem from a woman under 40 with acute or convalescent COVID-19.

The rearrangement joins TRBV6-4 to TRBJ2-1; TRBD2 matches at 7 bases. Germline-derived CDR1 and CDR2 are MRHNA and SNTAGT. Trimming at V came to 6 bases and at J to 0 bases, leaving 5 bases not matched to a gene. The CDR3 contains 15 residues. CDR3 protein: CASSRDYDSYNEQFF. The CDR3 DNA sequence: TGTGCCAGCAGCCGGGACTACGACTCCTACAATGAGCAGTTCTTC.

The sample holds one count of this clone. CDR3 residues: CASSGRVQETQYF. In DNA, the CDR3 is TGTGCCAGCTCCGGCAGGGTACAGGAGACCCAGTACTTC. This sequence joins TRBV12-3 or TRBV12-4 and TRBJ2-5; a weak D match, TRBD1 (5 bases). V lost 8 bases and J lost 5, with 15 bases in between. The CDR3 spans 13 residues.

The rearrangement joins TRBV3-1 (or the pseudogene TRBV3-2) to TRBJ1-2, with D possibly being TRBD1 (6 bases). Trimming left V 5 bases short and J 8 bases short, with 15 bases between. The CDR3 runs to 13 residues. Germline V gene lookup returns CDR1 LGHDT and CDR2 YNNKEL (reference sequence). The CDR3: CASSLTDQGGYTF. CDR3 sequence (DNA): TGTGCCAGCAGCTTAACAGACCAGGGGGGCTACACCTTC.

The rearrangement uses TRBV11-2 and TRBJ1-4; a weak D match, TRBD1 (5 bases). The CDR3 is 14 amino acids. Per germline, CDR1 SGHAT and CDR2 FQNNGV. V lost 0 bases and J lost 8, with 10 bases in between. The CDR3 loop is CASSLERQSEKLFF. The CDR3, as DNA: TGTGCCAGCAGCTTAGAAAGACAGTCCGAAAAACTGTTTTTT.

V is TRBV28 and J is TRBJ2-3; no definite D call. V was trimmed by 4 bases and J by 0 bases, leaving 11 bases between them. Looked up from germline, CDR1 is MDHEN and CDR2 is SYDVKM. The CDR3 is made up of 15 amino acids. DNA of the CDR3: TGTGCCAGCAGTTCCCCCCCCGCGAGCACAGATACGCAGTATTTT. This codes for CASSSPPASTDTQYF.

The rearrangement joins TRBV7-9 to TRBJ2-1; D call uncertain. The CDR3 totals 13 residues. Germline V gives CDR1 SEHNR, CDR2 FQNEAQ (reference sequence). Trimming stripped 5 bases from V and 3 bases from J, with 8 bases between. As DNA, the CDR3 is TGTGCCAGCAGCGCTAGAAGCTACAATGAGCAGTTCTTC. Amino acids: CASSARSYNEQFF.

The chain has TRBV11-2 and TRBJ2-7; TRBD1 matches at 7 bases. CDR1 SGHAT and CDR2 FQNNGV come from the germline V gene. V dropped 2 bases and J dropped 3; count of bases not matched to a gene: 4. This CDR3 spans 14 amino acids. CDR3 bases: TGTGCCAGCAGCTTACACCGGGACAGCTACGAGCAGTACTTC. This translates into CASSLHRDSYEQYF.

The chain carries TRBV5-6 and TRBJ1-2; D might be TRBD1 (6 bases). Trimming took 4 bases from V and 4 from J, leaving 8 bases between them. CDR3 length: 12 residues. Germline V gene lookup returns CDR1 SGHDT and CDR2 YYEEEE. The CDR3 sequence: CASSRQAYGYTF. DNA for the CDR3: TGTGCCAGCAGCCGACAGGCCTATGGCTACACCTTC. Together with reference TRBV5-6 and TRBJ1-2, the CDR3 gives the full variable domain: DAGVTQSPTHLIKTRGQQVTLRCSPKSGHDTVSWYQQALGQGPQFIFQYYEEEERQRGNFPDRFSGHQFPNYSSELNVNALLLGDSALYLCASSRQAYGYTFGSGTRLTVV.

The chain uses TRBV6-6 and TRBJ1-4; TRBD1 aligns across 9 bases. Germline loops: CDR1 MNHNY, CDR2 SVGAGI (reference sequence). The trim removed 6 bases at V and 6 bases at J, leaving 5 bases unmatched. CDR3 length: 14 amino acids. The CDR3: CASSQHRGHEKLFF. The CDR3 DNA sequence: TGTGCCAGCAGCCAGCACAGGGGGCATGAAAAACTGTTTTTT.

This chain links TRBV2 with TRBJ1-1; D gene uncertain. The CDR3 length is 12 residues. CDR1 is SNHLY and CDR2 is FYNNEI in the germline V gene. The V gene lost 6 bases and the J gene lost 2 bases, with 7 bases spanning the gap. CDR3 DNA sequence: TGTGCCAGCAGAAACAGCAACACTGAAGCTTTCTTT. This translates into CASRNSNTEAFF.

The chain carries TRBV7-8 and TRBJ1-6; no clear D gene. V dropped 5 bases and J dropped 8 bases, with 16 bases sitting between them. The length of the CDR3 is 15 residues. In germline, CDR1 is SGHVS, CDR2 FQNEAQ. The CDR3, as DNA: TGTGCCAGCAGCACTATGACCGGGAGGTATTCACCCCTCCACTTT. This codes for CASSTMTGRYSPLHF.

The chain combines TRBV30 with TRBJ1-5, with 7 bases identical to TRBD1. V lost 5 bases to trimming and J lost 5 bases; unmatched junction nucleotides: 9. This CDR3 has 14 residues. Germline CDR1 GTSNPN, CDR2 SVGIG (reference sequence). CDR3 sequence (DNA): TGTGCCTGGGCCAGGGGGGCAACAGATCAGCCCCAGCATTTT. Translating it yields CAWARGATDQPQHF.

The chain employs TRBV14 and TRBJ2-3; D not resolved. The CDR3 length is 13 residues. Trimming shortened V by 3 bases and J by 1 base, and 5 bases separated the two germline ends. Germline-derived CDR1 and CDR2 are SGHDN and FVKESK. The CDR3 nucleotides read TGTGCCAGCAGCCAGAGCGGCACAGATACGCAGTATTTT. Residues: CASSQSGTDTQYF.

J is TRBJ1-5 and V is TRBV5-6; possible D gene TRBD1, 5 bases. Trimming cost V 4 bases and J 5 bases, with 16 bases left between them. The germline gives CDR1 SGHDT, CDR2 YYEEEE. The CDR3 sequence is 15 residues long. The CDR3 region has the DNA TGTGCCAGCAGCCCCTCAGGTGGGGGGGATCAGCCCCAGCATTTT. This translates into CASSPSGGGDQPQHF. Full variable domain (outside the CDR3, taken from reference TRBV5-6 and TRBJ1-5): DAGVTQSPTHLIKTRGQQVTLRCSPKSGHDTVSWYQQALGQGPQFIFQYYEEEERQRGNFPDRFSGHQFPNYSSELNVNALLLGDSALYLCASSPSGGGDQPQHFGDGTRLSIL.

V gene TRBV24-1 combines with J gene TRBJ2-5; the match to TRBD1 covers 8 bases. With V trimmed by 4 bases and J by 3 bases, 3 bases remained unmatched. This CDR3 has 14 residues. Germline CDR1 KGHDR, CDR2 SFDVKD. CDR3 DNA: TGTGCCACCAGTGAGCCGACAGGGGAAGAGACCCAGTACTTC. It is translated as CATSEPTGEETQYF.

The rearrangement joins TRBV23-1 to TRBJ2-2, with 8 nucleotides matching TRBD2. TRBV23-1 is an ORF, with its function uncertain. CDR3 length: 16 amino acids. V was clipped by 4 bases and J by 8 bases; unmatched bases: 12. The CDR3 region has the DNA TGCGCCAGCAGTCCGGGAGCGGGAGAGGTGACTGGGGAGCTGTTTTTT. It is translated as CASSPGAGEVTGELFF.

This chain connects TRBV2 to TRBJ2-7; possibly TRBD2 for D (6 bases). The germline CDR1 and CDR2 sequences are SNHLY and FYNNEI. The CDR3 covers 13 residues. The ends were cut back, 11 bases at V and 11 bases at J, with 25 bases in the middle. Here the CDR3 reads CAGRGAFVGRKYF. CDR3 bases: TGTGCCGGCCGAGGGGCCTTTGTTGGGAGGAAGTACTTC.

The chain has TRBV2 and TRBJ2-2; tentative D call: TRBD1 (6 bases). V lost 8 bases to trimming and J lost 8 bases, with 12 bases between them. The CDR3 consists of 12 residues. Germline V gives CDR1 SNHLY, CDR2 FYNNEI. This CDR3 is CASGRGTGELFF. The CDR3 DNA reads as TGTGCCAGCGGCAGGGGCACAGGGGAGCTGTTTTTT.

The V call is TRBV27, the J call TRBJ2-3, with D possibly TRBD2 on 6 matching bases. V lost 1 base to trimming and J lost 4 bases, with 12 bases between them. CDR1 MNHEY and CDR2 SMNVEV come from the germline V gene (reference sequence). The CDR3 totals 15 residues. This CDR3 reads CASSLFRELADTQYF. The CDR3 bases are TGTGCCAGCAGTTTATTTCGGGAGTTGGCAGATACGCAGTATTTT.

V and J are TRBV28 and TRBJ2-3; the D is unclear. Germline V gene sequence: CDR1 MDHEN, CDR2 SYDVKM. V was trimmed by 6 bases and J by 4 bases, leaving 8 bases between them. There are 12 residues in the CDR3. CDR3 sequence: CASSTQADTQYF. CDR3 bases: TGTGCCAGCAGCACACAAGCAGATACGCAGTATTTT.

The chain has TRBV28 and TRBJ1-5, with no clear D. The CDR3 spans 12 residues. The ends were cut back, 7 bases at V and 3 bases at J, with 7 bases in the middle. CDR1 is MDHEN and CDR2 is SYDVKM in the germline V gene. CDR3: CASKQTNQPQHF. DNA for the CDR3: TGTGCCAGCAAACAGACCAATCAGCCCCAGCATTTT.

This chain joins TRBV5-1 and TRBJ2-1; D uncertain. CDR1 SGHRS and CDR2 YFSETQ come from the germline V gene. The CDR3 length is 13 residues. With 4 bases removed from V and 10 bases from J, the gap between germline ends came to 15 bases. CDR3 coding DNA: TGCGCCAGCAGCCTCACCGACGTCAGGGAGCAGTTCTTC. Translated, it gives CASSLTDVREQFF.

The CDR3 loop reads CASSRGTGAKNIQYF. CDR3 coding DNA: TGTGCCAGCTCACGGGGGACAGGGGCGAAAAACATTCAGTACTTC. The rearrangement joins TRBV18 to TRBJ2-4; 10 nucleotides agree with TRBD1. Per germline, CDR1 KGHSH and CDR2 LQKENI. This CDR3 spans 15 amino acids. V dropped 4 bases and J dropped 4; count of bases not matched to a gene: 4.

V gene TRBV6-5 combines with J gene TRBJ1-2, with 7 bases that match TRBD1. Germline values: CDR1 MNHEY, CDR2 SVGAGI. The CDR3 has 13 residues. The V segment lost 6 bases and the J segment 7 bases; nucleotides outside the gene matches: 8. CDR3 residues: CASRAGGRSGYTF. Here the CDR3 DNA reads TGTGCCAGCAGGGCAGGGGGTAGAAGTGGCTACACCTTC.

The CDR3 spells CASGTVGSEQYF. For the CDR3, the DNA is TGTGCCAGCGGGACAGTGGGTAGCGAGCAGTACTTC. The chain couples TRBV3-1 (or the pseudogene TRBV3-2) to TRBJ2-7; TRBD1 agrees at 7 bases. Trimming cost V 8 bases and J 6 bases; bases outside gene matches: 7. CDR1 is LGHDT, CDR2 YNNKEL, per germline (reference sequence). The CDR3 has 12 amino acids.

This clone has only one observation. The V call is TRBV3-1 (or the pseudogene TRBV3-2), the J call TRBJ2-2; 7 nucleotides agree with TRBD2. Germline CDR1 reads LGHDT; CDR2 reads YNNKEL (reference sequence). The CDR3 runs to 15 residues. The trim removed 3 bases at V and 4 bases at J, leaving 5 bases unmatched. The CDR3 region has the DNA TGTGCCAGCAGCCAGAGCGGGGTTGTCACCGGGGAGCTGTTTTTT. Its translation is CASSQSGVVTGELFF.